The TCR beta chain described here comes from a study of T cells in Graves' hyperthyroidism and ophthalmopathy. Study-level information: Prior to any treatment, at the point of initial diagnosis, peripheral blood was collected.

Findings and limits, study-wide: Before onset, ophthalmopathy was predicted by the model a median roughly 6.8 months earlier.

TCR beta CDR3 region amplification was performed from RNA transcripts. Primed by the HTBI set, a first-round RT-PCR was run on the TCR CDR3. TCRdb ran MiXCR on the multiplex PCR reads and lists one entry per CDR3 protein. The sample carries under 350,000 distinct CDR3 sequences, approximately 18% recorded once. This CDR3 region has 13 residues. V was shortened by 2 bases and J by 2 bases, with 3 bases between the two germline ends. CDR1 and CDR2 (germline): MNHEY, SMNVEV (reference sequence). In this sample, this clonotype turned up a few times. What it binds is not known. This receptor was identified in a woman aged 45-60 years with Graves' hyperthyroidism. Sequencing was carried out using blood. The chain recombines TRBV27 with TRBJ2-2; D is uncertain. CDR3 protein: CASSLPNTGELFF. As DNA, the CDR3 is TGTGCCAGCAGTTTACCCAACACCGGGGAGCTGTTTTTT.